This TCR beta chain comes out of a study of T cell repertoires in cytomegalovirus infection. Study information: Public signatures in TCR beta pointed to CMV infection and matching HLA type.

Whole-study findings and limits: Predominance within the ex vivo response was attributable to HLA-C-restricted CMV-specific TCR beta clonotypes. Adding up the frequency of public TCR beta families identified people who carried CMV plus the relevant HLA.

MiXCR, run by TCRdb on the reads, gives a single entry per CDR3 protein. The sample lists some 280,000 distinct CDR3 sequences; roughly 15% were seen once. This clonotype was seen ten or more times. Its antigen is unknown. This receptor was taken from a human donor in good health (CMV status not recorded). Some clones in this sample may be carry-over from other donors' samples. The sample comprised PBMCs.

CDR3 sequence reads: CASSEQGGEQYF. CDR3 bases: TGTGCCAGCAGTGAACAGGGGGGCGAGCAGTACTTC. The chain employs TRBV2 and TRBJ2-7; TRBD1 might be the D (7 bases). The V end lost 2 bases, the J end lost 6 bases, and 8 bases lay between the germline ends. This CDR3 spans 12 amino acids. Germline V gives CDR1 SNHLY, CDR2 FYNNEI. Complete variable domain (other parts from reference TRBV2 and TRBJ2-7): EPEVTQTPSHQVTQMGQEVILRCVPISNHLYFYWYRQILGQKVEFLVSFYNNEISEKSEIFDDQFSVERPDGSNFTLKIRSTKLEDSAMYFCASSEQGGEQYFGPGTRLTVT.